These 20 T cell receptor beta chains were all obtained from the same sample, sequenced in a study of human T cells and chemical hapten exposure. TCRdb re-analysed the RACE reads in MiXCR, keeping a single row per CDR3 protein. The profile shows fewer than 300,000 distinct CDR3 sequences, approximately 7.5% of them singletons. The time point here: pre-sensitization, week 0. Treatment denoted: therapeutic diphenylcyclopropenone sensitization with weekly scalp DPC. Material: whole blood, obtained in connection with sensitization to the hapten diphenylcyclopropenone (DPC). Receptors originate from a man aged 18 to 35 with alopecia areata. Some clones in this sample may be carry-over from other donors' samples.

At least ten counts were recorded for this clonotype. The V and J genes are TRBV10-3 and TRBJ1-2; TRBD1 matches at 7 bases. Trimming removed 7 bases from V and 2 bases from J; junction bases left unmatched: 4. The CDR3 length is 13 residues. CDR1 and CDR2 from the germline V gene are ENHRY and SYGVKD. CDR3 region: CAIKPGQNYGYTF. The CDR3 nucleotides read TGTGCCATCAAACCGGGACAGAACTATGGCTACACCTTC.

The sample holds many counts of this clonotype. The chain links TRBV14 to TRBJ1-6; TRBD1 is a possible D gene (5 bases). The CDR3 contains 13 residues. The germline V gene encodes CDR1 SGHDN and CDR2 FVKESK. Trimming pared 3 bases from V and 5 bases from J, leaving 5 bases between. CDR3 amino acids: CASSQGDNSPLHF. The CDR3 DNA is TGTGCCAGCAGCCAGGGGGATAATTCACCCCTCCACTTT.

This chain connects TRBV24-1 to TRBJ2-5; tentative D call: TRBD1 (5 bases). This CDR3 is 15 amino acids long. CDR1 and CDR2 from the germline V gene are KGHDR and SFDVKD. Deletions cut 1 base from V and 2 bases from J, with 10 bases between. The CDR3: CATSDLDSKQETQYF. In DNA form, the CDR3 reads TGTGCCACCAGTGATTTAGACAGCAAACAAGAGACCCAGTACTTC.

The rearrangement joins TRBV6-2 or TRBV6-3 to TRBJ2-7; the D gene is possibly TRBD1 (5 bases). Trimming took off 4 bases at V and 5 bases at J, with 15 bases between the two ends. Germline V gene lookup returns CDR1 MNHEY and CDR2 SVGEGT. CDR3 length equals 14 residues. DNA of the CDR3: TGTGCCAGCAGTTGGATCAGGGTTTCCGACGAGCAGTACTTC. Translation: CASSWIRVSDEQYF.

This clonotype was counted ten times or more. The rearrangement joins TRBV20-1 to TRBJ1-1; weak D call: TRBD1 (6 bases). Germline CDR1 reads DFQATT; CDR2 reads SNEGSKA (reference sequence). The V end lost 5 bases, the J end lost 0 bases, and 16 bases lay between the germline ends. The CDR3 covers 15 residues. CDR3 sequence reads: CSAGPSGTLNTEAFF. CDR3 bases: TGCAGTGCTGGCCCATCCGGGACATTGAACACTGAAGCTTTCTTT.

This chain connects TRBV11-1 to TRBJ2-3; 9 bases match TRBD2. CDR1 SGHAT and CDR2 FQDESV come from the germline V gene (reference sequence). Trimming at V came to 5 bases and at J to 2 bases, leaving 11 bases not matched to a gene. This CDR3 contains 17 residues. The CDR3 region has the DNA TGTGCCAGCAGCGCAACCGGGACTAGCCCACTCACAGATACGCAGTATTTT. The encoded protein is CASSATGTSPLTDTQYF.

This clonotype was counted a few times. The chain has TRBV6-2 or TRBV6-3 and TRBJ2-3; 13 nucleotides line up with TRBD2. Germline loops: CDR1 MNHEY, CDR2 SVGEGT. The trim removed 2 bases at V and 2 bases at J, leaving 4 bases unmatched. This CDR3 spans 17 amino acids. The CDR3 bases are TGTGCCAGCAGTTACCCGACTAGCGGGGGGTACACAGATACGCAGTATTTT. As protein: CASSYPTSGGYTDTQYF.

The gene calls are TRBV20-1 and TRBJ2-3; no definite D call. The V and J ends lost 2 bases and 0 bases respectively, with 6 bases between them. In germline, CDR1 is DFQATT, CDR2 SNEGSKA (reference sequence). This CDR3 spans 13 amino acids. For the CDR3, the DNA is TGCAGTGCTAGACGCACTAGCACAGATACGCAGTATTTT. Protein product: CSARRTSTDTQYF.

The chain is built from TRBV7-9 and TRBJ2-7, with a possible D match to TRBD1 (5 bases). Germline V gene sequence: CDR1 SEHNR, CDR2 FQNEAQ (reference sequence). There are 14 residues in the CDR3. The CDR3 DNA sequence: TGTACCAGCAGCTTGGACACATGGGTCCACGAGCAGTACGTC. Protein product: CTSSLDTWVHEQYV.

The chain joins TRBV5-6 to TRBJ1-4; the D gene is possibly TRBD1 (6 bases). The ends were cut back, 4 bases at V and 12 bases at J, with 22 bases in the middle. Germline assignment: CDR1 SGHDT and CDR2 YYEEEE. The CDR3 contains 15 residues. The CDR3 loop is CASSLVPGAQTELFF. The CDR3 bases are TGTGCCAGCAGCCTAGTCCCAGGGGCCCAGACCGAACTGTTTTTT. Full variable domain (remainder filled in from reference TRBV5-6 and TRBJ1-4): DAGVTQSPTHLIKTRGQQVTLRCSPKSGHDTVSWYQQALGQGPQFIFQYYEEEERQRGNFPDRFSGHQFPNYSSELNVNALLLGDSALYLCASSLVPGAQTELFFGSGTQLSVL.

This clonotype was seen at least ten times. V gene TRBV6-6 combines with J gene TRBJ1-5; TRBD1 aligns across 11 bases. The trim removed 1 base at V and 2 bases at J, leaving 7 bases unmatched. CDR1 is MNHNY and CDR2 is SVGAGI in the germline V gene (reference sequence). CDR3 length: 18 amino acids. This chain's CDR3 is CASSYWDRGDSGNQPQHF. In nucleotides, the CDR3 is TGTGCCAGCAGTTACTGGGACAGGGGGGATTCGGGCAATCAGCCCCAGCATTTT.

The rearrangement uses TRBV3-1 and TRBJ1-3; D not resolved. The V and J ends lost 6 bases and 0 bases respectively, with 12 bases between them. Germline lookup yields CDR1 LGHDT and CDR2 YNNKEL (reference sequence). This CDR3 has 15 residues. CDR3: CASSDTATSGNTIYF. CDR3 sequence (DNA): TGTGCCAGCAGTGACACAGCGACCTCTGGAAACACCATATATTTT.

CDR3 in DNA: TGTGCCATCAGATCTGGACAGAGATTCTATGGCTACACCTTC. Amino acid sequence: CAIRSGQRFYGYTF. The J gene is TRBJ1-2, the V gene TRBV10-3, with a possible D match to TRBD1 (6 bases). The CDR3 is made up of 14 amino acids. Trimming took 6 bases from V and 4 from J, leaving 15 bases between them. Germline V gene lookup returns CDR1 ENHRY and CDR2 SYGVKD.

The chain is built from TRBV7-9 and TRBJ2-7, with D hard to call. The CDR3 spans 14 residues. Per germline, CDR1 SEHNR and CDR2 FQNEAQ (reference sequence). V lost 5 bases, J lost 1 base, and 12 bases lay in between. The CDR3 nucleotides read TGTGCCAGCAGCCCGAGGAGTAAATCCTACGAGCAGTACTTC. It encodes CASSPRSKSYEQYF.

This clonotype was seen more than once but under ten times. The chain has TRBV25-1 and TRBJ1-4; D call uncertain. The germline V gene encodes CDR1 MGHDK and CDR2 SYGVNS. V lost 5 bases and J lost 2, with 6 bases in between. The CDR3 is 13 amino acids. Here the CDR3 DNA reads TGTGCCAGCAGTATCCAGACTAATGAAAAACTGTTTTTT. Residues: CASSIQTNEKLFF.

This clonotype was recorded at least ten times. The chain links TRBV11-2 to TRBJ1-1, with unresolved D. This CDR3 has 12 residues. Trimming cost V 0 bases and J 6 bases, with 5 bases left between them. Germline V gene data show CDR1 as SGHAT and CDR2 as FQNNGV. In DNA form, the CDR3 reads TGTGCCAGCAGCTTAGACTGGGCTGAAGCTTTCTTT. This encodes CASSLDWAEAFF. Full variable domain (missing parts from reference TRBV11-2 and TRBJ1-1): EAGVAQSPRYKIIEKRQSVAFWCNPISGHATLYWYQQILGQGPKLLIQFQNNGVVDDSQLPKDRFSAERLKGVDSTLKIQPAKLEDSAVYLCASSLDWAEAFFGQGTRLTVV.

This clonotype was detected many times. This chain uses TRBV7-2 with TRBJ2-3; TRBD2 matches at 9 bases. Unmatched junction bases numbered 12, after V lost 2 bases and J lost 6 bases. The CDR3 sequence is 17 residues long. Germline-derived CDR1 and CDR2 are SGHTA and FQGNSA. For the CDR3, the DNA is TGTGCCAGCAGCTTAAGATCCGCGGGGGGGCCAGGGGATACGCAGTATTTT. It encodes CASSLRSAGGPGDTQYF.

The CDR3 DNA reads as TGTGCCAGCAGCCGAACAGGGAGCGACCCCACCGGGGAGCTGTTTTTT. This sequence encodes CASSRTGSDPTGELFF. J is TRBJ2-2 and V is TRBV9; perhaps TRBD1 as D (6 bases). CDR3 size: 16 residues. With 4 bases removed from V and 4 bases from J, the gap between germline ends came to 17 bases. Germline V gene data show CDR1 as SGDLS and CDR2 as YYNGEE.

The chain joins TRBV7-9 to TRBJ1-2; no clear D gene. V gave up 0 bases and J gave up 0 bases, with 8 bases separating them. Germline V CDR1 and CDR2: SEHNR, FQNEAQ (reference sequence). CDR3 size: 15 residues. CDR3 protein: CASSLAGSPNYGYTF. The DNA for the CDR3 is TGTGCCAGCAGCTTAGCCGGGTCCCCTAACTATGGCTACACCTTC.

This clonotype was counted a few times. The genes are TRBV7-2 and TRBJ2-3; D could derive from TRBD1 or TRBD2 (5 bases each). Germline values: CDR1 SGHTA, CDR2 FQGNSA. The CDR3 contains 14 residues. With 5 bases removed from V and 4 bases from J, the gap between germline ends came to 13 bases. CDR3 loop: CASSPRDHSDTQYF. CDR3 nucleotides: TGTGCCAGCAGCCCCCGGGACCATTCAGATACGCAGTATTTT.